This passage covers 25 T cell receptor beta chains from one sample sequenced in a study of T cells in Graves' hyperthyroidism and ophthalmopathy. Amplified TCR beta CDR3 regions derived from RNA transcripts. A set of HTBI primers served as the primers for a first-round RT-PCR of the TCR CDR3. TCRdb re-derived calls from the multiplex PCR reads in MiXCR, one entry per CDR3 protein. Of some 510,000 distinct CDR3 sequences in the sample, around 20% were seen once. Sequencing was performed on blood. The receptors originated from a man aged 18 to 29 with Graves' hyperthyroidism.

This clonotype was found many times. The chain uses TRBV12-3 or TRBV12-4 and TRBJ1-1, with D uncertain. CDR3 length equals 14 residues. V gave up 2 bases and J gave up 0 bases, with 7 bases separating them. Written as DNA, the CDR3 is TGTGCCAGCAGTTTACAGGCCATGAACACTGAAGCTTTCTTT. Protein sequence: CASSLQAMNTEAFF.

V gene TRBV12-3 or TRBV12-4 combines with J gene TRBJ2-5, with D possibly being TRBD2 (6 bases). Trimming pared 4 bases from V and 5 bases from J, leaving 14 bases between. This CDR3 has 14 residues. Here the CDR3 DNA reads TGTGCCAGCAGTTGGGGCGGGGCGGGGGAGACCCAGTACTTC. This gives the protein CASSWGGAGETQYF.

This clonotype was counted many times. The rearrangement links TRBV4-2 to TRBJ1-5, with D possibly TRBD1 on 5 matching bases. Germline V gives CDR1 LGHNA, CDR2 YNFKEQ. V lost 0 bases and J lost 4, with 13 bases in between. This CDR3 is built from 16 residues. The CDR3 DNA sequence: TGTGCCAGCAGCCAAGATCTTTGGGACTGGAATCAGCCCCAGCATTTT. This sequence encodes CASSQDLWDWNQPQHF.

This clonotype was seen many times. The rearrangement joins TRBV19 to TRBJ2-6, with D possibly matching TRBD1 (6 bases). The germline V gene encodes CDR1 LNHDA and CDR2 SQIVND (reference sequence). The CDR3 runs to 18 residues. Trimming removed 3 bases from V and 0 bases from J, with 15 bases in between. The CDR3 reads CASSIRTASPSGANVLTF. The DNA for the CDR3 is TGTGCCAGTAGTATCCGGACAGCCTCCCCCTCTGGGGCCAACGTCCTGACTTTC.

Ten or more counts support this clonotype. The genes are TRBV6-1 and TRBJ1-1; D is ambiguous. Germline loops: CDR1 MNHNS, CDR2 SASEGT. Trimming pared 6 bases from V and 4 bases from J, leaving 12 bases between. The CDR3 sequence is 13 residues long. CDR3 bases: TGTGCCAGCAGGTCTGGGCCGGGCACTGAAGCTTTCTTT. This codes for CASRSGPGTEAFF.

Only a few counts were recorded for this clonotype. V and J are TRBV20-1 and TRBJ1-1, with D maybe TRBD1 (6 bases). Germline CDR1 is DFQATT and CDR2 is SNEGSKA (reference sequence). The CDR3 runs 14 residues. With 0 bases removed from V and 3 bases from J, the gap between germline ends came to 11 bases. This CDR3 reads CSAREGAWDTEAFF. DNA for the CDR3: TGCAGTGCTAGAGAGGGGGCGTGGGACACTGAAGCTTTCTTT.

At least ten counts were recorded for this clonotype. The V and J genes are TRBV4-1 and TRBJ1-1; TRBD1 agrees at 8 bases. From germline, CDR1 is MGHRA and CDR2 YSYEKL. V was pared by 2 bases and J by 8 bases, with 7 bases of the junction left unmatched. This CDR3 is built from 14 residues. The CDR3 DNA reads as TGCGCCAGCAGCCAACCAGGGGGCAGTGGGGAAGCTTTCTTT. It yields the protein CASSQPGGSGEAFF.

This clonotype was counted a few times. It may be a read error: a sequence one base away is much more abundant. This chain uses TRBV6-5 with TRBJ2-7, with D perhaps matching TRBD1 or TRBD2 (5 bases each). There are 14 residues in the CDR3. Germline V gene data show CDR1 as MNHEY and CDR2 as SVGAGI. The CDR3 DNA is TGTCCCAGCAGTTACCTAGGGACCGGCTACGAGCAGTACTTC. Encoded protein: CPSSYLGTGYEQYF.

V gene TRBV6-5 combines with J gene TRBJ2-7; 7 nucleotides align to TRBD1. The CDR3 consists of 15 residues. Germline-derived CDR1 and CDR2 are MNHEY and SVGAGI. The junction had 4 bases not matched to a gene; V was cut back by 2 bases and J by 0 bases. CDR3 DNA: TGTGCCAGCAGTTACCGGACAGGTAGCTCCTACGAGCAGTACTTC. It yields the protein CASSYRTGSSYEQYF.

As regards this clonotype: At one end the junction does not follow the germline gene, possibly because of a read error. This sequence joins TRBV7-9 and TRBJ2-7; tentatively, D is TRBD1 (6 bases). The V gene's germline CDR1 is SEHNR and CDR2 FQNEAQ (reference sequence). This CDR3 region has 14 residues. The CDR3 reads CASSLGDRTYEPYF. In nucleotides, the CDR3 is TGTGCCAGCAGCTTAGGAGACAGGACCTACGAGCCGTACTTC.

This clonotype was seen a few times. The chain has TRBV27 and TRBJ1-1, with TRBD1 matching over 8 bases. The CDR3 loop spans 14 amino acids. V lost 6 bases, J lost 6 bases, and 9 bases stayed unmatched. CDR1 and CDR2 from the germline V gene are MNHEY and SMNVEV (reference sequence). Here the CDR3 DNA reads TGTGCCAGCAGCCGACAGGGGAGCTTATCTGAAGCTTTCTTT. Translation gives CASSRQGSLSEAFF.

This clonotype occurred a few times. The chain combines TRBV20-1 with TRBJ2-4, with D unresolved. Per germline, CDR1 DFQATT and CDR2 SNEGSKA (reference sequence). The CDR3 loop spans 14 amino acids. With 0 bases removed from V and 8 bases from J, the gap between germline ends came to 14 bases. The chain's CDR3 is CSARDRRGSDIQYF. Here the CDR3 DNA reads TGCAGTGCTAGAGATAGGCGTGGTTCGGACATTCAGTACTTC.

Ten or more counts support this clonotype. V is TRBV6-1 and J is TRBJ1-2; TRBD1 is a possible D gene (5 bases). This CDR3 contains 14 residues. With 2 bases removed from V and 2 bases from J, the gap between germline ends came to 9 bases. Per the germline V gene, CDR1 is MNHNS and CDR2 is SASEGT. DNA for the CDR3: TGTGCCAGCAGTGAATGGGGCCAGAACTATGGCTACACCTTC. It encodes CASSEWGQNYGYTF.

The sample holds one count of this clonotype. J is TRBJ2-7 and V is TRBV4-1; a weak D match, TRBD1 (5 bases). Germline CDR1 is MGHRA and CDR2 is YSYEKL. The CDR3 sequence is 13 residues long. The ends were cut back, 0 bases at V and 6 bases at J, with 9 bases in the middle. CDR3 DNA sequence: TGCGCCAGCAGCCAAGAAGGGGTCAGCGAGCAGTACTTC. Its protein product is CASSQEGVSEQYF.

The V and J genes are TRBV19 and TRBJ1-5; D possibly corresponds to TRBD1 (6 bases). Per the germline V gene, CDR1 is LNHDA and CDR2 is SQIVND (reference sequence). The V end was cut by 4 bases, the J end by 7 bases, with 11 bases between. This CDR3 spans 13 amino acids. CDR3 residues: CASSTLGGQPQHF. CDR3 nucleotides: TGTGCCAGTAGTACCCTCGGGGGCCAGCCCCAGCATTTT.

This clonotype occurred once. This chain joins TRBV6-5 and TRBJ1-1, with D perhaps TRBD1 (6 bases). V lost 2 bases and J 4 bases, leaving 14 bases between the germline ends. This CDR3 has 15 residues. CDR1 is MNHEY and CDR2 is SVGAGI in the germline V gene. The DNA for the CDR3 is TGTGCCAGCAGTTACGAGGCCCGGGACACCACTGAAGCTTTCTTT. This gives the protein CASSYEARDTTEAFF.

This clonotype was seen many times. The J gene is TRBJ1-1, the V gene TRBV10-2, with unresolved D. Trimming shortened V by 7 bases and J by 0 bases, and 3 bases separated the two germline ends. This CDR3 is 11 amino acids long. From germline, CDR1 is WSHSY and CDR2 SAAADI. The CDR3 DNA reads TGCGCCAGCATGATGAACACTGAAGCTTTCTTT. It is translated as CASMMNTEAFF.

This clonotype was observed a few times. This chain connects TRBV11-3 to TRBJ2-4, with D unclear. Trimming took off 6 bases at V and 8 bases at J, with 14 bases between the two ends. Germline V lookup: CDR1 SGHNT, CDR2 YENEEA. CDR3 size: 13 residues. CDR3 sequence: CASSFGLVDIQYF. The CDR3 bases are TGTGCCAGCAGTTTCGGGCTTGTAGACATTCAGTACTTC. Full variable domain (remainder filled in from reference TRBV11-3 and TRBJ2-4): EAGVVQSPRYKIIEKKQPVAFWCNPISGHNTLYWYLQNLGQGPELLIRYENEEAVDDSQLPKDRFSAERLKGVDSTLKIQPAELGDSAVYLCASSFGLVDIQYFGAGTRLSVL.

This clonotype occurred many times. CDR3 bases: TGCAGCGTTGATCGAGCTTTCTTT. This codes for CSVDRAFF. This chain uses TRBV29-1 with TRBJ1-1; no reliable D call. With 3 bases removed from V and 10 bases from J, the gap between germline ends came to 3 bases. The CDR3 totals 8 residues. CDR1 and CDR2 from the germline V gene are SQVTM and ANQGSEA. Combining the CDR3 with reference TRBV29-1 and TRBJ1-1 gives the whole variable domain SAVISQKPSRDICQRGTSLTIQCQVDSQVTMMFWYRQQPGQSLTLIATANQGSEATYESGFVIDKFPISRPNLTFSTLTVSNMSPEDSSIYLCSVDRAFFGQGTRLTVV.

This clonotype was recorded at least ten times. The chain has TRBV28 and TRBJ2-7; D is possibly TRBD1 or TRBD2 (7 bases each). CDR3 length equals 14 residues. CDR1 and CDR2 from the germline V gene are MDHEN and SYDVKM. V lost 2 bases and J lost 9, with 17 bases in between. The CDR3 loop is CASSLEGEGARQYF. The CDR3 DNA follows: TGTGCCAGCAGTTTAGAGGGGGAGGGGGCAAGGCAGTACTTC.

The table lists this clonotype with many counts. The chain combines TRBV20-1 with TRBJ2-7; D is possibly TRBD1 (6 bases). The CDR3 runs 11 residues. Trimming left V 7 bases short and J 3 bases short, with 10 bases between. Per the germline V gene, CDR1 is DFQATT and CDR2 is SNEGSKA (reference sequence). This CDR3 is CSGQQGYEQYF. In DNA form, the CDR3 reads TGCAGTGGACAACAGGGCTACGAGCAGTACTTC.

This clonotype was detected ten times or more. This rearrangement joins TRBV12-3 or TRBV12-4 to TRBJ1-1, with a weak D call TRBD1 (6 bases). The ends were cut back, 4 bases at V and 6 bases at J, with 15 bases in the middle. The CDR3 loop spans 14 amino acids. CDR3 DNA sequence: TGTGCCAGCAGTTGGGACATACCTGGGGCTGAAGCTTTCTTT. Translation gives CASSWDIPGAEAFF.

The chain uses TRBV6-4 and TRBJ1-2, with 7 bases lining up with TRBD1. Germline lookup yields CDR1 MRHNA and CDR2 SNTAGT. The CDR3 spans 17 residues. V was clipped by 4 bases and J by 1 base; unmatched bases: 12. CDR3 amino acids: CASSGRDREESNYGYTF. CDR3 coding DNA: TGTGCCAGCAGTGGTCGAGACAGGGAGGAGAGTAACTATGGCTACACCTTC.

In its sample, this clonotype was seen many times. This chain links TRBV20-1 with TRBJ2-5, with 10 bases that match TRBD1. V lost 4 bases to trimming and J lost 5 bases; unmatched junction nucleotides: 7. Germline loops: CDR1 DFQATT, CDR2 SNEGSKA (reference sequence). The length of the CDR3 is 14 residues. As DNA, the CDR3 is TGCAGTGCTAACGACGACAGGGGGCAGGAGACCCAGTACTTC. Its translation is CSANDDRGQETQYF.

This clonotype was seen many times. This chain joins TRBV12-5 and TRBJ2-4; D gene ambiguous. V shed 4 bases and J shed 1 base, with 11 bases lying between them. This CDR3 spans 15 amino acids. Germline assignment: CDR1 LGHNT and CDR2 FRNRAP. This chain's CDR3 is CASGSTGIAKNIQYF. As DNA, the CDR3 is TGTGCTAGTGGTTCCACCGGCATTGCCAAAAACATTCAGTACTTC.